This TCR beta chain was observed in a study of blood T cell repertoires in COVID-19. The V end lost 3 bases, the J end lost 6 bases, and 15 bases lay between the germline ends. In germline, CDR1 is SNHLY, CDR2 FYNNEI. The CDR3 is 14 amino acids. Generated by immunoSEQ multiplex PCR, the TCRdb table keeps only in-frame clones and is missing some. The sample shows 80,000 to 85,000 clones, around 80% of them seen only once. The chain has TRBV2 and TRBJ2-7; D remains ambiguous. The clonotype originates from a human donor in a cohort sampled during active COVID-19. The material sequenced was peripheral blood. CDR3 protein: CASSDVVISVEQYF. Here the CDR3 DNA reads TGTGCCAGCAGTGATGTGGTGATCTCGGTCGAGCAGTACTTC.